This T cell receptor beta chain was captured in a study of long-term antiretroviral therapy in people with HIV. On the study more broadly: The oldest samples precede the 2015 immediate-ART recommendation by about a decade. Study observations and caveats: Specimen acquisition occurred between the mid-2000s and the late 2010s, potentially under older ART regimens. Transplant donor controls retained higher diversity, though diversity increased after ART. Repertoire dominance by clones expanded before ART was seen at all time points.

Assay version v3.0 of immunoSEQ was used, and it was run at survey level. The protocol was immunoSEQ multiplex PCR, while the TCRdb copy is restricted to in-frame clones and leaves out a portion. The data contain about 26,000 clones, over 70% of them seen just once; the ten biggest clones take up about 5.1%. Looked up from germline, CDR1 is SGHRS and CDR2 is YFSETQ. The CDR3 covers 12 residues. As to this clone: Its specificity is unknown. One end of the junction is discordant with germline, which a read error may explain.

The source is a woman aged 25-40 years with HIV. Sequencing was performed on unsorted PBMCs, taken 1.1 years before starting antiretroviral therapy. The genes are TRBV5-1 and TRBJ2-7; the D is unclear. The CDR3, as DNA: TGCGCCAGCAGCTCCGACCTGAACTCTTTGATTTTC. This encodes CASSSDLNSLIF.